This TCR beta chain was recovered during a study of T cell repertoires in cytomegalovirus infection. Overall study context: Indications of both CMV infection and matching HLA type were provided by public TCR beta signatures.

TCRdb redid the calling of the reads with MiXCR, one entry per CDR3 protein. Of 450,000 to 600,000 distinct CDR3 sequences in the sample, about 11% are singletons; the top ten hold more than 8.5%. This clonotype showed up many times. The CDR3 extends over 15 amino acids. Germline assignment: CDR1 MDHEN and CDR2 SYDVKM. V lost 4 bases to trimming and J lost 4 bases; unmatched junction nucleotides: 7. The material sequenced was PBMCs. The origin of this receptor is a human donor in good health (CMV status not recorded). Some clones in this sample may be carry-over from other donors' samples. The V call is TRBV28, the J call TRBJ2-3, with 8 bases aligning to TRBD1. CDR3 coding DNA: TGTGCCAGCAGTTCAGGGGGCGTCGAGGCAGATACGCAGTATTTT. It yields the protein CASSSGGVEADTQYF.